This is a list of T cell receptor beta chains from one sample in a study of T cell responses to AZD1222 COVID-19 vaccine. The repertoire was sequenced with immunoSEQ multiplex PCR; TCRdb's copy has only in-frame clones and lacks some. The data contain fewer than 150,000 clones, approximately 88% of them singletons. This material consisted of peripheral blood, taken 28 days after the second AZD1222 dose. The receptors shown here come from an adult who received the AZD1222 COVID-19 vaccine. Both conserved end residues are part of each CDR3. A D gene is named only where the DNA matches it firmly. A clone size is listed for some rows: how often the clone was seen (once, few, many), or a class if it is expanded.

clone_size | j_call | v_call | d_call | cdr3_aa | cdr3_nt
- | TRBJ1-6 | TRBV7-2 | - | CASSPRQSFNSPLHF | TGTGCCAGCAGCCCACGACAGAGCTTTAATTCACCCCTCCACTTT
- | TRBJ1-4 | TRBV6-5 | TRBD1 | CASSDPGRGNEKLFF | TGTGCCAGCAGCGACCCCGGCAGGGGGAATGAAAAACTGTTTTTT
- | TRBJ2-1 | TRBV11-2 | - | CASSSNRDEQFF | TGTGCCAGCAGCAGTAATCGGGATGAGCAGTTCTTC
- | TRBJ2-1 | TRBV2 | TRBD2 | CASSHGGRGLYNEQFF | TGTGCCAGCAGTCACGGCGGGAGGGGGCTCTACAATGAGCAGTTCTTC
- | TRBJ1-3 | TRBV18 | - | CASSLGTSGNTIYF | TGTGCCAGCTCCCTCGGGACTTCTGGAAACACCATATATTTT
once | TRBJ1-5 | TRBV2 | - | CASSRGNQPQHF | TGTGCCAGCAGCAGGGGCAATCAGCCCCAGCATTTT
- | TRBJ1-2 | TRBV4-3 | - | CASSQETVANYGYTF | TGCGCCAGCAGCCAGGAGACGGTAGCTAACTATGGCTACACCTTC
few | TRBJ1-4 | TRBV11-2 | - | CASSLGGADEKLFF | TGTGCCAGCAGCTTAGGAGGGGCTGATGAAAAACTGTTTTTT
- | TRBJ1-1 | TRBV9 | - | CASSVEPAATEAFF | TGTGCCAGCAGCGTAGAGCCAGCGGCCACTGAAGCTTTCTTT
- | TRBJ2-5 | TRBV4-1 | TRBD1 | CASSQVGDRVQETQYF | TGCGCCAGCAGCCAAGTGGGAGACAGGGTCCAAGAGACCCAGTACTTC
- | TRBJ1-2 | TRBV9 | TRBD1 | CASSPRQGVNYGYTF | TGTGCCAGCAGCCCGCGACAGGGAGTCAACTATGGCTACACCTTC
- | TRBJ1-1 | TRBV5-1 | - | CASSLDIPGLTEAFF | TGCGCCAGCAGCTTGGATATTCCGGGACTCACTGAAGCTTTCTTT
- | TRBJ2-1 | TRBV27 | - | CASSLRGGYNEQFF | TGTGCCAGCTCCCTACGGGGTGGCTACAATGAGCAGTTCTTC
- | TRBJ2-5 | TRBV11-3 | TRBD2 | CASSYPLGLAGAYQETQYF | TGTGCCAGCAGCTACCCCCTAGGACTAGCGGGGGCCTACCAAGAGACCCAGTACTTC
- | TRBJ2-6 | TRBV7-9 | - | CASSLLGANVLTF | TGTGCCAGCAGTCTCCTTGGGGCCAACGTCCTGACTTTC
- | TRBJ1-3 | TRBV27 | - | CASSPRVGWSGNTIYF | TGTGCCAGCAGTCCCAGGGTCGGTTGGTCTGGAAACACCATATATTTT
- | TRBJ2-5 | TRBV6-1 | TRBD2 | CASSEGGLGSQYF | TGTGCCAGCAGTGAGGGGGGGTTGGGGTCCCAGTACTTC
- | TRBJ1-3 | TRBV7-3 | - | CASSLSPRGSGNTIYF | TGTGCCAGCAGCTTAAGCCCGAGAGGTTCTGGAAACACCATATATTTT
- | TRBJ2-1 | TRBV9 | - | CASSVAGFSNEQFF | TGTGCCAGCAGCGTAGCCGGGTTCAGCAATGAGCAGTTCTTC
- | TRBJ1-3 | TRBV15 | TRBD1 | CATSRDGQGGSGNTIYF | TGTGCCACCAGCAGAGATGGACAGGGAGGCTCCGGAAACACCATATATTTT
- | TRBJ1-3 | TRBV18 | TRBD1 | CASSPQGARGNTIYF | TGTGCCAGCTCACCGCAGGGGGCAAGGGGAAACACCATATATTTT
- | TRBJ1-4 | TRBV2 | - | CASSDGAAVEKLFF | TGTGCCAGCAGTGACGGGGCGGCGGTAGAAAAACTGTTTTTT
- | TRBJ2-1 | TRBV2 | - | CASSEGLTIEIF | TGTGCCAGCAGTGAAGGGCTAACCATTGAGATCTTC
- | TRBJ2-4 | TRBV16 | TRBD1 | CASSQFPDRVAKNIQYF | TGTGCCAGCAGCCAATTCCCGGACAGGGTCGCCAAAAACATTCAGTACTTC
few | TRBJ2-7 | TRBV19 | - | CASSIENGLAYEQYF | TGTGCCAGTAGTATCGAGAATGGGCTAGCCTACGAGCAGTACTTC
- | TRBJ2-7 | TRBV7-8 | TRBD1 | CASSLTGTGGEQYF | TGTGCCAGCAGCTTAACCGGGACAGGGGGCGAGCAGTACTTC
- | TRBJ2-2 | TRBV27 | - | CASSLRLGGANTGELFF | TGTGCCAGCAGTTTACGGCTGGGGGGCGCGAACACCGGGGAGCTGTTTTTT
- | TRBJ1-3 | TRBV6-5 | - | CASSSNTASSGNTIYF | TGTGCCAGCAGTTCTAACACGGCCAGCTCTGGAAACACCATATATTTT
- | TRBJ1-1 | TRBV6-4 | - | CASSDTLNTEAFF | TGTGCCAGCAGTGACACGTTGAACACTGAAGCTTTCTTT
- | TRBJ1-1 | TRBV4-1 | - | CASSQNSMNTEAFF | TGCGCCAGCAGCCAAAACAGCATGAACACTGAAGCTTTCTTT
few | TRBJ1-1 | TRBV12-3/TRBV12-4 | - | CASSLMEGTEAFF | TGTGCCAGCAGTTTGATGGAGGGGACTGAAGCTTTCTTT
- | TRBJ1-1 | TRBV18 | - | CASSPPQGVGAFF | TGTGCCAGCTCACCTCCCCAAGGGGTAGGTGCTTTCTTT
- | TRBJ2-3 | TRBV10-3 | - | CAIRNTDTQYF | TGTGCCATCAGGAACACAGATACGCAGTATTTT
- | TRBJ1-1 | TRBV12-5 | - | CASGLVPRVNTEAFF | TGTGCTAGTGGTTTGGTACCTAGGGTTAACACTGAAGCTTTCTTT
- | TRBJ1-2 | TRBV28 | TRBD1 | CASTQGTPNYGYTF | TGTGCCAGCACACAGGGGACACCTAACTATGGCTACACCTTC
few | TRBJ2-1 | TRBV19 | TRBD2 | CASKERGGNSYNEQFF | TGTGCCAGTAAGGAGCGGGGGGGCAACTCCTACAATGAGCAGTTCTTC
few | TRBJ1-1 | TRBV27 | - | CASSPYGSPVNTEAFF | TGTGCCAGCAGTCCGTACGGGAGTCCGGTGAACACTGAAGCTTTCTTT
- | TRBJ2-7 | TRBV5-1 | - | CASSLIDKAYEQYF | TGCGCCAGCAGCTTGATTGACAAAGCCTACGAGCAGTACTTC
- | TRBJ1-4 | TRBV4-1 | - | CASSRVRTNTNEKLFF | TGCGCCAGCAGCCGAGTACGTACCAATACTAATGAAAAACTGTTTTTT
- | TRBJ2-5 | TRBV19 | TRBD1 | CASSAGQGVVETQYF | TGTGCCAGTAGCGCTGGACAGGGGGTGGTGGAGACCCAGTACTTC
- | TRBJ1-2 | TRBV19 | - | CASSTFSQGSGYTF | TGTGCCAGTAGTACTTTTTCACAGGGTTCGGGCTACACCTTC
- | TRBJ1-4 | TRBV5-1 | TRBD1 | CASSLTGGGEKLFF | TGCGCCAGCAGCTTGACAGGGGGCGGTGAAAAACTGTTTTTT
- | TRBJ2-1 | TRBV6-1 | TRBD2 | CASSDALAGGPAHEQFF | TGTGCCAGCAGTGATGCACTAGCGGGAGGCCCGGCTCATGAGCAGTTCTTC
few | TRBJ2-2 | TRBV7-9 | - | CASSLARGALNTGELFF | TGTGCCAGCAGCTTAGCGAGAGGAGCTCTGAACACCGGGGAGCTGTTTTTT
- | TRBJ1-2 | TRBV9 | - | CASSVGPGGAAANYGYTF | TGTGCCAGCAGCGTAGGCCCTGGGGGGGCAGCTGCTAACTATGGCTACACCTTC
- | TRBJ1-4 | TRBV5-8 | - | CASRLGGRVYEKLFF | TGTGCCAGCAGGCTTGGGGGGCGCGTGTATGAAAAACTGTTTTTT
- | TRBJ2-7 | TRBV6-5 | - | CASSLRDGIYEQYF | TGTGCCAGCAGTCTCCGGGACGGAATCTACGAGCAGTACTTC
- | TRBJ1-6 | TRBV5-6 | - | CASSLGRNNSPLHF | TGTGCCAGCAGCTTGGGTCGTAATAATTCACCCCTCCACTTT
few | TRBJ2-5 | TRBV18 | TRBD2 | CASSPRTSGGQETQYF | TGTGCCAGCTCACCCCGGACTAGCGGGGGACAAGAGACCCAGTACTTC
- | TRBJ1-1 | TRBV12-3/TRBV12-4 | - | CARTVRAAFF | TGTGCCAGAACCGTCAGGGCAGCTTTCTTT
- | TRBJ2-7 | TRBV27 | - | CASRLSPYEQYF | TGTGCCAGCAGGCTCTCCCCCTACGAGCAGTACTTC
- | TRBJ2-2 | TRBV28 | - | CASSLFPPKNTGELFF | TGTGCCAGCAGTTTATTCCCTCCCAAGAACACCGGGGAGCTGTTTTTT
- | TRBJ1-6 | TRBV6-5 | - | CASSYLIDSPLHF | TGTGCCAGCAGTTACTTAATTGATTCACCCCTCCACTTT
- | TRBJ2-3 | TRBV5-1 | - | CASSLGGRSSDTQYF | TGCGCCAGCAGCTTGGGGGGACGGAGCTCAGATACGCAGTATTTT
- | TRBJ2-5 | TRBV5-4 | - | CASSTGGKETQYF | TGTGCCAGCAGCACCGGTGGGAAAGAGACCCAGTACTTC